The 30 T cell receptor beta chains presented below share a single source sample, sequenced in a study of a mutant IDH1 vaccine in newly diagnosed glioma. These receptors' antigens are unknown. Assay used: immunoSEQ multiplex PCR; TCRdb lists only in-frame clones, some missing. The sample lists 25,000 to 40,000 clones, approximately 90% occurring once. The time point is: week 47, end of study. In the vaccine, a single dose held 300 ug of the mutant IDH1 20-mer peptide, along with topical imiquimod. This specimen consisted of PBMCs, obtained from a glioma patient whose treatment included an IDH1 peptide vaccine. These receptors were taken from a man aged 40-50 years with glioma.

V and J are TRBV30 and TRBJ1-2; D ambiguous. The CDR3 loop spans 10 amino acids. Trimming removed 3 bases at V and 2 bases at J, with 1 base between. Germline V CDR1 and CDR2: GTSNPN, SVGIG (reference sequence). CDR3 in amino acids: CAWRNYGYTF. CDR3 sequence (DNA): TGTGCCTGGAGGAACTATGGCTACACCTTC.

The chain couples TRBV6-5 to TRBJ2-3, with 11 bases aligning to TRBD1. The germline V gene has CDR1 MNHEY and CDR2 SVGAGI. J was trimmed by 4 bases and V by 0 bases; bases with no gene match: 3. This CDR3 spans 16 amino acids. The CDR3 here is CASSYSWTGGADTQYF. DNA for the CDR3: TGTGCCAGCAGTTACTCTTGGACAGGGGGCGCAGATACGCAGTATTTT.

J is TRBJ2-1 and V is TRBV27; D may be TRBD2 (5 bases). This CDR3 has 14 amino acids. Trimming shortened V by 7 bases and J by 5 bases, and 15 bases separated the two germline ends. Germline V CDR1 and CDR2: MNHEY, SMNVEV (reference sequence). The CDR3 protein is CASTDSGFHNEQFF. The CDR3 DNA is TGTGCCAGCACCGACTCGGGGTTTCACAATGAGCAGTTCTTC.

V is TRBV10-3 and J is TRBJ2-7; no definite D call. Germline V gene lookup returns CDR1 ENHRY and CDR2 SYGVKD. This CDR3 is built from 14 residues. V was trimmed by 2 bases and J by 4 bases, leaving 12 bases between them. CDR3 protein: CAISEPLKPYEQYV. CDR3 DNA sequence: TGTGCCATCAGTGAGCCCCTGAAACCATACGAGCAGTACGTC.

The V and J genes are TRBV25-1 and TRBJ1-6; D is unresolved. The ends were cut back, 5 bases at V and 2 bases at J, with 1 base in the middle. Germline-derived CDR1 and CDR2 are MGHDK and SYGVNS. The CDR3 sequence is 12 residues long. As DNA, the CDR3 is TGTGCCAGCAGTACCTATAATTCACCCCTCCACTTT. Residues: CASSTYNSPLHF.

The rearrangement joins TRBV9 to TRBJ2-7; D gene ambiguous. The CDR3 runs to 15 residues. Germline values: CDR1 SGDLS, CDR2 YYNGEE. V was pared by 4 bases and J by 0 bases, with 14 bases between. The CDR3 region has the DNA TGTGCCAGCAGCCCCTACCTGGGGTCCTCCTACGAGCAGTACTTC. It codes for CASSPYLGSSYEQYF.

This sequence joins TRBV10-3 and TRBJ2-3; TRBD2 aligns across 14 bases. After removal of 4 bases from V and 2 bases from J, the junction contained 5 bases not matched to a gene. This CDR3 region has 17 residues. Germline V lookup: CDR1 ENHRY, CDR2 SYGVKD. CDR3 loop: CAISGLAGGPDTDTQYF. The DNA of the CDR3 is TGTGCCATCAGTGGACTAGCGGGGGGGCCCGACACAGATACGCAGTATTTT.

V gene TRBV5-4 combines with J gene TRBJ2-1; either TRBD1 or TRBD2 may fit D (5 bases each). The CDR3 is made up of 16 amino acids. Trimming removed 1 base at V and 7 bases at J, with 18 bases between. Germline CDR1 and CDR2: SGHNT and YYREEE (reference sequence). The CDR3 loop reads CASSLRGGSLRNEQFF. The DNA of the CDR3 is TGTGCCAGCAGCTTGCGGGGCGGGTCCCTCCGGAATGAGCAGTTCTTC.

The rearrangement uses TRBV28 and TRBJ1-4, with D tentatively TRBD1 (5 bases). The germline V and J ends were trimmed by 8 bases and 0 bases, with 7 bases remaining between them. CDR3 length: 13 residues. Germline lookup yields CDR1 MDHEN and CDR2 SYDVKM. As DNA, the CDR3 is TGTGCCAGCCGGGGCTCAACTAATGAAAAACTGTTTTTT. It yields the protein CASRGSTNEKLFF.

This clone has more than one count but fewer than ten. V gene TRBV5-8 combines with J gene TRBJ2-1; 8 positions match TRBD1. Germline lookup yields CDR1 SGHTS and CDR2 YDEGEE. With 1 base clipped from V and 8 bases from J, the junction kept 11 bases outside the gene matches. The CDR3 is 16 amino acids. The CDR3 loop reads CASSLSTGVVIHEQFF. As DNA, the CDR3 is TGTGCCAGCAGCTTGTCGACAGGGGTAGTTATCCATGAGCAGTTCTTC. The whole variable domain, remainder taken from reference TRBV5-8 and TRBJ2-1, is EAGVTQSPTHLIKTRGQQATLRCSPISGHTSVYWYQQALGLGLQFLLWYDEGEERNRGNFPPRFSGRQFPNYSSELNVNALELEDSALYLCASSLSTGVVIHEQFFGPGTRLTVL.

The J gene is TRBJ2-7, the V gene TRBV14; perhaps TRBD1 as D (5 bases). Germline V gene data show CDR1 as SGHDN and CDR2 as FVKESK. CDR3 size: 15 residues. V dropped 3 bases and J dropped 4 bases, with 16 bases sitting between them. Here the CDR3 reads CASSQGRVPGYEQYV. The CDR3 DNA sequence: TGTGCCAGCAGCCAGGGCAGGGTTCCCGGATACGAGCAGTACGTC.

The CDR3 nucleotides are TGTGCCAGCAGCTTAATGGGTAGCACAGATACGCAGTATTTT. It is translated as CASSLMGSTDTQYF. This sequence joins TRBV7-3 and TRBJ2-3; D is uncertain. The CDR3 is made up of 14 amino acids. The germline gives CDR1 SGHTA, CDR2 FQGTGA. V shed 1 base and J shed 0 bases, with 5 bases lying between them.

This clone was seen a single time. This chain joins TRBV25-1 and TRBJ2-3; maybe TRBD1 (5 bases). Germline V gene data show CDR1 as MGHDK and CDR2 as SYGVNS. V was pared by 4 bases and J by 11 bases, with 16 bases between. CDR3 length equals 13 residues. The CDR3 region is CASSALSPGKQYF. CDR3 bases: TGTGCCAGCAGTGCCCTAAGTCCAGGGAAGCAGTATTTT. The full variable domain, completed using reference TRBV25-1 and TRBJ2-3, is EADIYQTPRYLVIGTGKKITLECSQTMGHDKMYWYQQDPGMELHLIHYSYGVNSTEKGDLSSESTVSRIRTEHFPLTLESARPSHTSQYLCASSALSPGKQYFGPGTRLTVL.

This chain connects TRBV18 to TRBJ2-1, with 7 bases that match TRBD1. CDR3 length: 17 residues. Germline-derived CDR1 and CDR2 are KGHSH and LQKENI. With V trimmed by 3 bases and J by 4 bases, 12 bases remained unmatched. CDR3 sequence: CASSPPGGIPNYNEQFF. The CDR3, as DNA: TGTGCCAGCTCACCCCCAGGGGGTATCCCAAATTACAATGAGCAGTTCTTC.

V usage is TRBV4-1 and J usage is TRBJ2-2; a possible D gene is TRBD2 (7 bases). The CDR3 sequence is 16 residues long. V lost 0 bases and J 5 bases, leaving 13 bases between the germline ends. Germline V gene lookup returns CDR1 MGHRA and CDR2 YSYEKL. CDR3 sequence reads: CASSQEAGAGTGELFF. CDR3 DNA sequence: TGCGCCAGCAGCCAAGAGGCGGGGGCTGGGACCGGGGAGCTGTTTTTT.

V is TRBV19 and J is TRBJ2-7; the D gene is possibly TRBD1 (6 bases). Germline CDR1 LNHDA, CDR2 SQIVND (reference sequence). Trimming left V 4 bases short and J 0 bases short, with 10 bases between. The CDR3 totals 14 residues. The CDR3 region has the DNA TGTGCCAGTAGTACCCCAGGGGTCTCCTACGAGCAGTACTTC. It is translated as CASSTPGVSYEQYF.

The chain uses TRBV6-5 and TRBJ2-2; 9 bases line up with TRBD1. CDR1 and CDR2 from the germline V gene are MNHEY and SVGAGI. V dropped 2 bases and J dropped 4; count of bases not matched to a gene: 5. The CDR3 runs 16 residues. The CDR3 DNA follows: TGTGCCAGCAGTTACAAGACAGGGGGTGGCACCGGGGAGCTGTTTTTT. Residues: CASSYKTGGGTGELFF.

The rearrangement uses TRBV21-1 and TRBJ2-5. TRBV21-1 is listed as a pseudogene. The CDR3 covers 16 residues. CDR3 sequence: CASRRLSATLQETQYF. CDR3 nucleotides: TGTGCCAGCAGGAGACTCAGCGCGACACTTCAAGAGACCCAGTACTTC.

This chain connects TRBV5-6 to TRBJ2-5; D ambiguous. Trimming took off 0 bases at V and 9 bases at J, with 6 bases between the two ends. CDR3 length: 11 amino acids. Germline values: CDR1 SGHDT, CDR2 YYEEEE. This chain's CDR3 is CASSLEAAQYF. The CDR3 nucleotides are TGTGCCAGCAGCTTGGAGGCGGCCCAGTACTTC.

The J gene is TRBJ2-4, the V gene TRBV4-3; D is possibly TRBD2 (6 bases). V dropped 0 bases and J dropped 9 bases, with 18 bases sitting between them. CDR1 and CDR2 (germline): LGHNA, YSLEER. This CDR3 comprises 16 residues. The CDR3 sequence is CASSQDKGGGGSIQYF. As DNA, the CDR3 is TGCGCCAGCAGCCAAGATAAGGGCGGAGGAGGGTCCATTCAGTACTTC.

The chain couples TRBV7-2 to TRBJ2-5; D unresolved. Per the germline V gene, CDR1 is SGHTA and CDR2 is FQGNSA. The V gene lost 3 bases and the J gene lost 3 bases, with 14 bases spanning the gap. The CDR3 totals 15 residues. Written as DNA, the CDR3 is TGTGCCAGCAGCTTGCTGATCGGCCCCGAAGAGACCCAGTACTTC. This encodes CASSLLIGPEETQYF. Complete variable domain (other parts from reference TRBV7-2 and TRBJ2-5): GAGVSQSPSNKVTEKGKDVELRCDPISGHTALYWYRQSLGQGLEFLIYFQGNSAPDKSGLPSDRFSAERTGGSVSTLTIQRTQQEDSAVYLCASSLLIGPEETQYFGPGTRLLVL.

This CDR3 reads CASKQLPGQGSTDTQYF. The CDR3 coding sequence is TGCGCCAGCAAACAGCTTCCCGGACAGGGGAGCACAGATACGCAGTATTTT. The chain uses TRBV4-1 and TRBJ2-3, with 9 bases fitting TRBD1. This CDR3 is built from 17 residues. CDR1 and CDR2 (germline): MGHRA, YSYEKL. V shed 7 bases, J shed 0 bases, and the junction held 11 bases outside the gene matches.

The rearrangement uses TRBV29-1 and TRBJ2-5, with a possible D match to TRBD2 (5 bases). The end of the DNA aligns better with TRBJ2-7, so the J call may be wrong. The CDR3 consists of 13 residues. CDR1 is SQVTM, CDR2 ANQGSEA, per germline. The chain's CDR3 is CSARTGISYEQYF. As DNA, the CDR3 is TGCAGCGCCCGAACGGGGATTTCCTACGAGCAGTACTTC.

The genes are TRBV5-4 and TRBJ1-2; D uncertain. Germline V CDR1 and CDR2: SGHNT, YYREEE (reference sequence). This CDR3 region has 13 residues. Trimming removed 2 bases from V and 1 base from J, with 6 bases in between. CDR3 sequence: CASSFSFNYGYTF. In DNA form, the CDR3 reads TGTGCCAGCAGCTTCTCATTTAACTATGGCTACACCTTC.

The CDR3 bases are TGTGCCAGCAGCTTAGCGAGCGAAAAACTGTTTTTT. It yields the protein CASSLASEKLFF. The V gene is TRBV7-9, the J gene TRBJ1-4; D not certain. Germline V gene sequence: CDR1 SEHNR, CDR2 FQNEAQ (reference sequence). The CDR3 consists of 12 residues. V lost 0 bases, J lost 8 bases, and 4 bases lay in between.

This clone showed up just once. The J gene is TRBJ1-5, the V gene TRBV7-2, with D tentatively TRBD1 (5 bases). Germline CDR1 SGHTA, CDR2 FQGNSA. V lost 5 bases to trimming and J lost 0 bases, with 14 bases between them. CDR3 length: 16 amino acids. The CDR3 loop reads CASSPGARYSNQPQHF. The CDR3 DNA follows: TGTGCCAGCAGCCCCGGGGCGCGATATAGCAATCAGCCCCAGCATTTT.

The chain employs TRBV7-9 and TRBJ2-7; TRBD2 aligns across 9 bases. Per germline, CDR1 SEHNR and CDR2 FQNEAQ (reference sequence). The junction had 7 bases not matched to a gene; V was cut back by 4 bases and J by 3 bases. The CDR3 covers 15 residues. DNA of the CDR3: TGTGCCAGCAGCTCGACTAGCGGCTCTTACTACGAGCAGTACGTC. Amino acid sequence: CASSSTSGSYYEQYV.

This chain joins TRBV19 and TRBJ2-5; 11 nucleotides agree with TRBD2. The CDR3 consists of 16 residues. Germline V gene lookup returns CDR1 LNHDA and CDR2 SQIVND (reference sequence). V was pared by 4 bases and J by 3 bases, with 7 bases of the junction left unmatched. CDR3 loop: CASSTTGTSGKETQYF. CDR3 in DNA: TGTGCCAGTAGTACCACAGGGACTAGCGGTAAAGAGACCCAGTACTTC.

The chain is built from TRBV25-1 and TRBJ2-1; D is possibly TRBD1 or TRBD2 (5 bases each). This CDR3 contains 15 residues. With 1 base removed from V and 0 bases from J, the gap between germline ends came to 7 bases. CDR1 and CDR2 (germline): MGHDK, SYGVNS. CDR3 DNA sequence: TGTGCCAGCAGTGAATGGGGGAGCTCCTACAATGAGCAGTTCTTC. Its translation is CASSEWGSSYNEQFF.

This rearrangement joins TRBV4-1 to TRBJ2-7; D remains ambiguous. The CDR3 has 17 amino acids. CDR1 MGHRA and CDR2 YSYEKL come from the germline V gene. Deletions cut 0 bases from V and 0 bases from J, with 15 bases between. The DNA for the CDR3 is TGCGCCAGCAGCCAAGATTCTGCCGGAGTTGACTCCTACGAGCAGTACTTC. It yields the protein CASSQDSAGVDSYEQYF.